The clone carrying this TCR beta chain has more than one count but fewer than ten. Its cognate antigen is unknown. The data are from a study of T cells after yellow fever vaccination. Whole-study findings and limits: Researchers noted that a small share of clonotypes showed up in both CD4 and CD8 compartments. Post-booster repertoires contained most primary-vaccination clones again (roughly 96% CD4, around 89% CD8).

The 5'RACE template-switching step produced TCR cDNA and added a universal primer site and UMIs. A single record per CDR3 protein comes from TCRdb applying MiXCR to the 5' RACE reads. The sample has some 560,000 distinct CDR3 sequences; 19% are singletons. There are 15 residues in the CDR3. The V end was cut by 5 bases, the J end by 5 bases, with 18 bases between. The V gene's germline CDR1 is ENHRY and CDR2 SYGVKD. The J gene is TRBJ2-5, the V gene TRBV10-3; D gene unclear. The specimen was PBMCs, collected 15 days after the yellow fever booster vaccination. This TCR came from a man between 25 and 39 years old who received the YFV17D yellow fever vaccine. The CDR3 DNA is TGTGCCATCAGTTCCGGCTCAACCGCTTTCGAGACCCAGTACTTC. Protein product: CAISSGSTAFETQYF.